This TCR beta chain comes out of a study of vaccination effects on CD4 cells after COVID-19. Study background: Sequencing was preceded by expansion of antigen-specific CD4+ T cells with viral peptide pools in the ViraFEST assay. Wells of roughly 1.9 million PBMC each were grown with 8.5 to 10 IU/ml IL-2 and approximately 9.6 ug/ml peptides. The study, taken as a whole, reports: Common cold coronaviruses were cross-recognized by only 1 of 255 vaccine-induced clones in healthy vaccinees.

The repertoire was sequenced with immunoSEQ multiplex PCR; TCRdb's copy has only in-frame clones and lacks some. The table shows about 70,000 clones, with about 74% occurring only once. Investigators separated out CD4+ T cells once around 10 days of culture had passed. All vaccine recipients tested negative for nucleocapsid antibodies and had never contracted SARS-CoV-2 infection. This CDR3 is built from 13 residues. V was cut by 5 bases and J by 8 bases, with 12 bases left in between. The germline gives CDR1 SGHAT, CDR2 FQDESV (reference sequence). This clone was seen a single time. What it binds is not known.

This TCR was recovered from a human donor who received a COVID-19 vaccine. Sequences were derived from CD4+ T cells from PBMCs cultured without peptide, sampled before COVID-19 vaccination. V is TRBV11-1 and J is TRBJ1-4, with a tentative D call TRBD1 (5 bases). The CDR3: CASSARDGEKLFF. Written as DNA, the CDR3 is TGTGCCAGCAGCGCCAGGGACGGCGAAAAACTGTTTTTT.